Following are 11 T cell receptor beta chains from one sample sequenced in a study of spatial heterogeneity in lung cancer. In TCRdb, the 5' RACE reads were re-called with MiXCR into one record per CDR3 protein. This table holds 40,000 or so distinct CDR3 sequences, more than 9% found once. The time point: blood at routine non-recurrence follow-up after resection. Specimen: PBMCs, collected at follow-up. The receptors shown here come from a female donor with early-stage non-small cell lung cancer.

The sample holds many counts of this clonotype. The rearrangement uses TRBV29-1 and TRBJ1-5; the D gene is possibly TRBD1 (5 bases). This CDR3 has 15 residues. Germline lookup yields CDR1 SQVTM and CDR2 ANQGSEA. CDR3 residues: CTLRRTRVPVGPQHF. The CDR3 nucleotides are TGCACCTTAAGACGGACAAGGGTTCCCGTTGGGCCCCAGCATTTT.

The gene calls are TRBV28 and TRBJ1-5; D not resolved. Germline V gene sequence: CDR1 MDHEN, CDR2 SYDVKM. The CDR3 has 18 amino acids. The V gene lost 3 bases and the J gene lost 5 bases, with 23 bases spanning the gap. The CDR3 reads CASSFRRKRRESHQPQHF. CDR3 coding DNA: TGTGCCAGCAGTTTTAGGCGCAAGAGAAGAGAGAGCCATCAGCCCCAGCATTTT.

In the case of this clonotype: Given a much more abundant clone one base away, this may be a read error. The chain links TRBV5-1 to TRBJ2-7; weak D call: TRBD1 (6 bases). Germline CDR1 reads SGHRS; CDR2 reads YFSETQ. The length of the CDR3 is 14 residues. CDR3 nucleotides: TGCGTCAGCAGCCCCCCGGGACATACCTACGAGCAGTACTTC. It is translated as CVSSPPGHTYEQYF.

This clonotype has a handful of counts. The rearrangement links TRBV30 to TRBJ1-1, with 7 bases that match TRBD1. The CDR3 extends over 12 amino acids. The germline gives CDR1 GTSNPN, CDR2 SVGIG (reference sequence). Trimming cost V 3 bases and J 6 bases; bases outside gene matches: 4. CDR3 sequence: CAWSDDRAEAFF. CDR3 nucleotides: TGTGCCTGGAGCGACGACAGGGCTGAAGCTTTCTTT.

The table lists this clonotype with many counts. The chain employs TRBV6-5 and TRBJ2-3, with D possibly matching TRBD2 (5 bases). Trimming stripped 8 bases from V and 3 bases from J, with 12 bases between. Germline loops: CDR1 MNHEY, CDR2 SVGAGI. CDR3 length equals 13 residues. The CDR3 nucleotides read TGTGCCAGCGCCGGACCGGGGACAGATACGCAGTATTTT. This gives the protein CASAGPGTDTQYF.

This clonotype has more than one count but fewer than ten. This chain connects TRBV4-3 to TRBJ2-3, with TRBD2 matching over 7 bases. V dropped 0 bases and J dropped 8; count of bases not matched to a gene: 5. Germline loops: CDR1 LGHNA, CDR2 YSLEER. The CDR3 covers 14 residues. The CDR3 region has the DNA TGCGCCAGCAGCCAAGATCCGGGAGGCGGTACGCAGTATTTT. As protein: CASSQDPGGGTQYF.

This clonotype was recorded many times. The chain couples TRBV6-5 to TRBJ2-7; possible D gene TRBD2, 6 bases. The CDR3 runs 13 residues. Germline-derived CDR1 and CDR2 are MNHEY and SVGAGI. Trimming removed 4 bases from V and 5 bases from J, with 12 bases in between. DNA for the CDR3: TGTGCCAGCAGTTCTGCGGGAAGGAACGAGCAGTACTTC. Translated: CASSSAGRNEQYF.

In this sample, this clonotype turned up a few times. The chain carries TRBV4-2 and TRBJ2-2; D is uncertain. This CDR3 region has 20 residues. Germline CDR1 LGHNA, CDR2 YNFKEQ. V was clipped by 0 bases and J by 0 bases, with 20 bases between them. The chain's CDR3 is CASSQDNEATAISNTGELFF. CDR3 nucleotides: TGTGCCAGCAGCCAAGATAATGAGGCTACCGCTATATCGAACACCGGGGAGCTGTTTTTT.

The CDR3 region has the DNA TGTGCCAGCAGTCTAACCACTCAAGTCAACTACAATGAGCAGTTCTTC. This sequence encodes CASSLTTQVNYNEQFF. This rearrangement joins TRBV27 to TRBJ2-1; D is uncertain. CDR1 is MNHEY, CDR2 SMNVEV, per germline (reference sequence). This CDR3 is 16 amino acids long. Trimming removed 5 bases at V and 3 bases at J, with 17 bases between.

At least ten counts were recorded for this clonotype. The V and J genes are TRBV7-3 and TRBJ2-1, with 8 bases matching TRBD1. The CDR3 is made up of 15 amino acids. CDR1 is SGHTA, CDR2 FQGTGA, per germline. J was trimmed by 2 bases and V by 5 bases; bases with no gene match: 5. The DNA of the CDR3 is TGTGCCAGCAGCCGAGGACAGGGCGCCTACAATGAGCAGTTCTTC. Translated, it gives CASSRGQGAYNEQFF.

This clonotype has more than one count but fewer than ten. V is TRBV29-1 and J is TRBJ2-5; D not resolved. The CDR3 loop spans 14 amino acids. Trimming pared 1 base from V and 2 bases from J, leaving 11 bases between. From germline, CDR1 is SQVTM and CDR2 ANQGSEA. The CDR3 nucleotides read TGCAGCGTTGAAGGGTTGGGCCGGCAAGAGACCCAGTACTTC. It is translated as CSVEGLGRQETQYF.